This TCR beta chain was recovered during a study of cytomegalovirus exposure and HLA in healthy donors. In regard to this clone: The antigen is unknown.

Study-level results: A later analysis linked a missense variant in DCLRE1C to the trimming of TCR beta V and J genes. In vitro, three CMV-associated chains proved specific for CMV antigens.

Germline trimming cut 5 bases from V and 5 bases from J; bases unmatched to any gene: 3. The CDR3 totals 13 residues. Germline V lookup: CDR1 LNHDA, CDR2 SQIVND (reference sequence). 60 Vbeta and 13 Jbeta primers were used in PCR. Generated by immunoSEQ multiplex PCR, the TCRdb table keeps only in-frame clones and is missing some. Of over 200,000 clones in the sample, roughly 90% are singletons; the top ten hold around 1%. This sequence was found in a woman aged 18-29 years in good health and CMV-seronegative. The chain links TRBV19 to TRBJ1-5, with 7 bases that match TRBD1. Sequenced input: PBMCs. The CDR3 loop is CASSDRADQPQHF. DNA of the CDR3: TGTGCCAGTAGTGACAGGGCGGATCAGCCCCAGCATTTT.